These 4 T cell receptor beta chains were all obtained from the same sample, sequenced in a study of blood T cell repertoires in COVID-19. Here immunoSEQ multiplex PCR was the method, and the copy in TCRdb shows in-frame clones only, minus some. The sample has about 160,000 clones; about 83% are singletons. Specimen: peripheral blood. These receptors came from a woman in her 70s with COVID-19, enrolled during active disease.

The chain employs TRBV5-4 and TRBJ2-5; the D gene is possibly TRBD2 (5 bases). Per germline, CDR1 SGHNT and CDR2 YYREEE (reference sequence). V lost 5 bases to trimming and J lost 1 base, with 15 bases between them. The CDR3 is 15 amino acids. In DNA form, the CDR3 reads TGTGCCAGCAGGCCGGAGAGGGTGTTCCAAGAGACCCAGTACTTC. It encodes CASRPERVFQETQYF.

The V gene is TRBV11-3, the J gene TRBJ2-1; TRBD1 matches 7 bases. J gave up 6 bases and V 5 bases, and 7 bases lay outside the gene matches. The CDR3 has 14 amino acids. Germline V CDR1 and CDR2: SGHNT, YENEEA. CDR3 in amino acids: CASSPRQGPNEQFF. The CDR3 DNA is TGTGCCAGCAGCCCAAGACAGGGCCCCAATGAGCAGTTCTTC.

This clone occurred a few times. This chain joins TRBV19 and TRBJ1-6; 9 bases are shared with TRBD1. Losses at the gene ends were 6 bases for V and 5 bases for J; bases not matched to a gene: 2. Germline CDR1 and CDR2: LNHDA and SQIVND (reference sequence). The CDR3 sequence is 14 residues long. The DNA of the CDR3 is TGTGCCAGTAGCCGGGACAGGGATAATTCACCCCTCCACTTT. It encodes CASSRDRDNSPLHF.

The chain links TRBV19 to TRBJ1-2, with D uncertain. Between the trimmed V and J ends, which lost 5 bases and 8 bases, there was a span of 12 bases. Germline V CDR1 and CDR2: LNHDA, SQIVND (reference sequence). The CDR3 has 12 residues. The CDR3 nucleotides read TGTGCCAGTAGTCCCCTTCCGGGAGGCTACACCTTC. Protein: CASSPLPGGYTF.